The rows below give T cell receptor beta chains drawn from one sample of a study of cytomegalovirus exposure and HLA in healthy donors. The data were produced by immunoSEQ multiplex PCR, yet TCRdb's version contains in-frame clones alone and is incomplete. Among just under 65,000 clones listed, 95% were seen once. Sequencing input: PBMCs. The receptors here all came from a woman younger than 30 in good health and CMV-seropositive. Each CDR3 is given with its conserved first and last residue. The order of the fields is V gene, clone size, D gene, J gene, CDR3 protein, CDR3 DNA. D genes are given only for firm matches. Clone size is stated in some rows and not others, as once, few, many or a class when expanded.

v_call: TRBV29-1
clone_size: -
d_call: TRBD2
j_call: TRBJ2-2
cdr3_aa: CSVGTSGPNTGELFF
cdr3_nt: TGCAGCGTTGGGACTAGCGGGCCGAACACCGGGGAGCTGTTTTTT

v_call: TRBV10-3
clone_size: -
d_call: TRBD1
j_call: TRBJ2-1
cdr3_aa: CAIRTGGEDEQFF
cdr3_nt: TGTGCCATCAGGACAGGGGGGGAGGATGAGCAGTTCTTC

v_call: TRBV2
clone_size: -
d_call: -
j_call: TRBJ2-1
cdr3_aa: CASAAYNEQFF
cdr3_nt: TGTGCCAGCGCAGCCTACAATGAGCAGTTCTTC

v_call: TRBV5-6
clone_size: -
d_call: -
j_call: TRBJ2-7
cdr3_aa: CASSLGGGYEQYF
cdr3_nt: TGTGCCAGCAGCTTGGGCGGAGGGTACGAGCAGTACTTC

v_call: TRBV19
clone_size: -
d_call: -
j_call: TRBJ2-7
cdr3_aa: CASSPRQGWEYEQYF
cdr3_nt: TGTGCCAGTAGTCCCCGGCAGGGGTGGGAATACGAGCAGTACTTC

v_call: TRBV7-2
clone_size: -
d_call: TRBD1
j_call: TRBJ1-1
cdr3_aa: CASSFRGHTEAFF
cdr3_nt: TGTGCCAGCAGCTTCAGGGGGCACACTGAAGCTTTCTTT

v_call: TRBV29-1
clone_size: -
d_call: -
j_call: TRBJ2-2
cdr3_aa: CSVGQGGNTGELFF
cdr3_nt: TGCAGCGTTGGCCAGGGCGGTAACACCGGGGAGCTGTTTTTT

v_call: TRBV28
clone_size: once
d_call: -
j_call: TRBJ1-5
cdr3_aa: CASSFRGYQPQHF
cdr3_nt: TGTGCCAGCAGTTTTAGAGGTTACCAGCCCCAGCATTTT

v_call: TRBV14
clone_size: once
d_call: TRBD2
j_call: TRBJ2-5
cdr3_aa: CASSLTIGAGVRETQYF
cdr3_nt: TGTGCCAGCAGCTTGACGATTGGAGCGGGAGTCCGGGAGACCCAGTACTTC

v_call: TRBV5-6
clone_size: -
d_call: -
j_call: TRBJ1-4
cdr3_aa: CASSWTVGEKLFF
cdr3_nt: TGTGCCAGCAGCTGGACAGTCGGTGAAAAACTGTTTTTT

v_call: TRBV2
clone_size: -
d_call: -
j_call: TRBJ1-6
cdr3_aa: CASAAGVPFRDSPLHF
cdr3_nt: TGTGCCAGTGCAGCAGGGGTCCCTTTTCGTGATTCACCCCTCCACTTT

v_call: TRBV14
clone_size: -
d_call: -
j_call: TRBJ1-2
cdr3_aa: CASSNRELYGYTF
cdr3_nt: TGTGCCAGCAGCAACAGGGAATTGTATGGCTACACCTTC

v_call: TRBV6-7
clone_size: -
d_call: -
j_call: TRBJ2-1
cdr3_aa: CARRGIPSSYNEQFF
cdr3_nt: TGTGCCAGAAGGGGGATACCAAGCTCCTACAATGAGCAGTTCTTC

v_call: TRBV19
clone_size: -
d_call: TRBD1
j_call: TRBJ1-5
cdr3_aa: CASSMMGTGGVRGNQPQHF
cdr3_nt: TGTGCCAGTAGTATGATGGGGACAGGGGGCGTTCGGGGCAATCAGCCCCAGCATTTT

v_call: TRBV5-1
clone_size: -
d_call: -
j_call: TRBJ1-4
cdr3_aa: CASSLIQGDEKLFF
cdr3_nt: TGCGCCAGCAGCTTGATTCAGGGTGATGAAAAACTGTTTTTT

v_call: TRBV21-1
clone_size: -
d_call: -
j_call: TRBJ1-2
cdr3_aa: CASSPDRGANYGYTF
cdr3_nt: TGTGCCAGCAGCCCAGACAGGGGAGCTAACTATGGCTACACCTTC

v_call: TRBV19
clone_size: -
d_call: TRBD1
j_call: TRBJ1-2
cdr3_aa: CASRWTGTLGGYTF
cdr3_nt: TGTGCCAGTAGGTGGACAGGGACGTTGGGCGGCTACACCTTC

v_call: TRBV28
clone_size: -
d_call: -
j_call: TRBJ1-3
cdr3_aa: CASNPRDPGNTIYF
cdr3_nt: TGTGCCAGCAACCCCAGGGATCCTGGAAACACCATATATTTT

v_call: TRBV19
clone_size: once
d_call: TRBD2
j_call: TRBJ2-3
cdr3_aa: CASTPGGLQAGDTQYF
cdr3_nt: TGTGCCAGTACTCCCGGGGGACTACAGGCGGGAGATACGCAGTATTTT

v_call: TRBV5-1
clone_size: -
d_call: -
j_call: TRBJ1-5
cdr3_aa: CASSLTGNQPQHF
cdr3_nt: TGCGCCAGCAGCTTGACAGGTAATCAGCCCCAGCATTTT

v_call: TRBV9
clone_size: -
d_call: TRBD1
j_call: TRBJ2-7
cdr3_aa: CASSTKPGQGRYEQYF
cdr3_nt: TGTGCCAGCAGCACCAAACCGGGACAGGGTCGATACGAGCAGTACTTC

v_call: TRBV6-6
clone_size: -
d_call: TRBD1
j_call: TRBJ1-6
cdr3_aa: CASSRGTGGSPLHF
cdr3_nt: TGTGCCAGCAGCCGAGGGACAGGGGGTTCACCCCTCCACTTT

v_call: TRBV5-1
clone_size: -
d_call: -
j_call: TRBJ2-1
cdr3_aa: CASSLAGLRNEQFF
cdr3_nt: TGCGCCAGCAGCTTGGCCGGGTTGAGAAATGAGCAGTTCTTC

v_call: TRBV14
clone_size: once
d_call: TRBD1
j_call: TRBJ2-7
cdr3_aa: CASSQIAGTGGRSSYEQYF
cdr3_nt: TGTGCCAGCAGCCAAATAGCCGGGACAGGGGGCCGGAGCTCCTACGAGCAGTACTTC

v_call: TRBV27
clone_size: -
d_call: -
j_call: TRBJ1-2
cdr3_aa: CASRPGHSRFVDYGYTF
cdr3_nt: TGTGCCAGCAGACCGGGACACTCGAGGTTTGTTGACTATGGCTACACCTTC

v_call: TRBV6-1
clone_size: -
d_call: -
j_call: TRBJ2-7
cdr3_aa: CASSMGGSGTYEQYF
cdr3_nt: TGTGCCAGCAGTATGGGAGGTAGCGGAACCTACGAGCAGTACTTC

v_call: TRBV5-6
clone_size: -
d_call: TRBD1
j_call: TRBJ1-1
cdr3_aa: CASSYPVYRGATEAFF
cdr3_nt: TGTGCCAGCAGCTATCCCGTGTACAGGGGGGCCACTGAAGCTTTCTTT

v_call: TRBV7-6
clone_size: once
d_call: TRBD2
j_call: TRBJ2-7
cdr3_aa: CASSPHPSGPYTYEQYF
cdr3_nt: TGTGCCAGCAGCCCGCACCCTAGCGGTCCATATACCTACGAGCAGTACTTC

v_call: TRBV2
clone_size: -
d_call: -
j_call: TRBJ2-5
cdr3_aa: CASRELSQETQYF
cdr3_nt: TGTGCCAGCAGAGAACTAAGCCAAGAGACCCAGTACTTC

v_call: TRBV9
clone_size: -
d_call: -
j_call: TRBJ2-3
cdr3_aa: CASSVVPRSVQYF
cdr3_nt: TGTGCCAGCAGCGTAGTTCCTAGATCAGTGCAGTATTTT

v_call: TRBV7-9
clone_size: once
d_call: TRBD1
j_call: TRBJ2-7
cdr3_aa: CASSSLGTGYIVDEQYF
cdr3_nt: TGTGCCAGCAGCTCCCTCGGGACAGGGTATATAGTTGACGAGCAGTACTTC

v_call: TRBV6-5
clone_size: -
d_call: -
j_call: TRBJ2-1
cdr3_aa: CASSYSSGLGEQFF
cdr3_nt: TGTGCCAGCAGTTACTCGAGCGGACTCGGGGAGCAGTTCTTC

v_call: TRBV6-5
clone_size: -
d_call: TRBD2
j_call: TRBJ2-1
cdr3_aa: CASSYSERGRHEQFF
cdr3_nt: TGTGCCAGCAGTTACTCGGAGCGGGGTAGGCATGAGCAGTTCTTC

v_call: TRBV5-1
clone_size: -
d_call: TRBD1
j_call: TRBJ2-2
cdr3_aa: CASSPGQGTGELFF
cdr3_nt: TGCGCCAGCAGCCCGGGACAGGGAACCGGGGAGCTGTTTTTT

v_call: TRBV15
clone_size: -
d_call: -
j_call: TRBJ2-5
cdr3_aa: CATSSPGIETQYF
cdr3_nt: TGTGCCACCAGCAGTCCAGGGATAGAGACCCAGTACTTC

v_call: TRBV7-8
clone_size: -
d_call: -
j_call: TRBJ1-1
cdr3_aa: CASSLWQNTEAFF
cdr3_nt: TGTGCCAGCAGCTTATGGCAGAACACTGAAGCTTTCTTT

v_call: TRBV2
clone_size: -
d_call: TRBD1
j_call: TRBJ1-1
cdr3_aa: CASTVGTANTEAFF
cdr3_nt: TGTGCCAGCACCGTAGGGACAGCCAACACTGAAGCTTTCTTT

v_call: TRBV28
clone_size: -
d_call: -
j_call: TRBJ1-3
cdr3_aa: CASSFLGGDSGNTIYF
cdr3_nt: TGTGCCAGCAGTTTTCTCGGGGGTGACTCTGGAAACACCATATATTTT

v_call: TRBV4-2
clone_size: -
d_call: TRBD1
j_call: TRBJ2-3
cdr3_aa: CASSQDGEGTGLSDTQYF
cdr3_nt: TGTGCCAGCAGCCAAGATGGGGAAGGGACAGGGCTTTCGGATACGCAGTATTTT

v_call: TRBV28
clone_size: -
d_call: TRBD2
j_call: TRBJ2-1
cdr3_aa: CASSFRGRYNEQFF
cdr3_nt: TGTGCCAGCAGTTTCCGCGGGAGATACAATGAGCAGTTCTTC

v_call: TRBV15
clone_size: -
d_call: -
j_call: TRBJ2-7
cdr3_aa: CATSRDAEYEQYF
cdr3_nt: TGTGCCACCAGCAGAGATGCGGAATACGAGCAGTACTTC

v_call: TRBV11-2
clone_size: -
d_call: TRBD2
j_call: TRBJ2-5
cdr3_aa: CASSSTGEGLSETQYF
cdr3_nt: TGTGCCAGCAGCTCCACCGGGGAGGGTTTGTCCGAGACCCAGTACTTC

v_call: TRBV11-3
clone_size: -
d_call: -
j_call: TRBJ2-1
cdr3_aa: CASSQGGEQEQFF
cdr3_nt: TGTGCCAGCAGCCAAGGGGGGGAGCAGGAGCAGTTCTTC

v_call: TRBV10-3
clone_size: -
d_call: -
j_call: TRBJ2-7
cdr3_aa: CAISQGPLSSEQYF
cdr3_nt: TGTGCCATCAGCCAGGGCCCACTAAGCTCCGAGCAGTACTTC

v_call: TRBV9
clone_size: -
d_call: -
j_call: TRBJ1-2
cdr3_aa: CASSNTQGNYGYTF
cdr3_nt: TGTGCCAGCAGCAATACCCAGGGTAACTATGGCTACACCTTC

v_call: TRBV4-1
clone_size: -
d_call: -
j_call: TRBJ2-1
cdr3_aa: CASSQEYGRSSYNEQFF
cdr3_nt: TGCGCCAGCAGCCAAGAATATGGCCGAAGCTCCTACAATGAGCAGTTCTTC

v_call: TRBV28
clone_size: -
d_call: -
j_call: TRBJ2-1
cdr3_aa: CASSFQGPTPNYNEQFF
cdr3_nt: TGTGCCAGCAGTTTCCAGGGCCCGACCCCCAACTACAATGAGCAGTTCTTC

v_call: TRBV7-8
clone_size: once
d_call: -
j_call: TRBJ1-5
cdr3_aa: CASSSGRDQPQHF
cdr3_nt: TGTGCCAGCAGCTCTGGGCGGGATCAGCCCCAGCATTTT

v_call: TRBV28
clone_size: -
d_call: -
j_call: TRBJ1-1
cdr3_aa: CASSGGPIIKEAFF
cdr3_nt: TGTGCCAGCAGCGGGGGTCCCATTATAAAAGAAGCTTTCTTT

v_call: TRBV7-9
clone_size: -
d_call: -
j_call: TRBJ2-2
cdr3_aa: CASTRILGSGELFF
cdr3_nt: TGTGCCAGCACGAGAATCCTCGGGAGCGGGGAGCTGTTTTTT

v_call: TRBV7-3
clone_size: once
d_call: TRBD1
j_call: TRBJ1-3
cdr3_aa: CASSPTGVGNTIYF
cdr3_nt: TGTGCCAGCAGCCCTACAGGGGTTGGAAACACCATATATTTT

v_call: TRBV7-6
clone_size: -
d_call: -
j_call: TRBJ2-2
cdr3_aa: CASSFGAGELFF
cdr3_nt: TGTGCCAGCAGCTTCGGGGCCGGGGAGCTGTTTTTT

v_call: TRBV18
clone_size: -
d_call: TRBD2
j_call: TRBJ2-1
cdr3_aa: CASSKTSGDRIEQFF
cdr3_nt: TGTGCCAGCTCAAAGACTAGCGGGGACCGCATTGAGCAGTTCTTC